What follows is one T cell receptor (beta chain) and its context. This sample is part of a study of cytotoxic CD8 clonotypes in ibrutinib-treated CLL. For the study at large: On average, almost 95,000 productive rearrangements and around 250,000 productive templates per sample.

Assay: immunoSEQ multiplex PCR; the TCRdb copy retains only in-frame clones and omits some. The data contain some 300,000 clones, roughly 80% of them singletons. V lost 3 bases and J lost 1, with 4 bases in between. The CDR3 is 12 amino acids. Germline V CDR1 and CDR2: SGHDT, YYEEEE. This receptor was obtained from a human donor with chronic lymphocytic leukemia. Sequencing used PBMCs, obtained before ibrutinib treatment. J is TRBJ2-5 and V is TRBV5-6; D is unresolved. Here the CDR3 reads CASSYTQETQYF. CDR3 nucleotide sequence: TGTGCCAGCAGCTATACCCAAGAGACCCAGTACTTC. The entire variable domain, with the rest obtained from reference TRBV5-6 and TRBJ2-5, is as follows: DAGVTQSPTHLIKTRGQQVTLRCSPKSGHDTVSWYQQALGQGPQFIFQYYEEEERQRGNFPDRFSGHQFPNYSSELNVNALLLGDSALYLCASSYTQETQYFGPGTRLLVL.